The sequence of this T cell receptor (beta chain) was determined in a study of cytomegalovirus exposure and HLA in healthy donors. Across the study: The roughly 120 validation repertoires, a later analysis reported, used the same platform as the approximately 700 first-cohort repertoires. Study results and caveats: According to a subsequent analysis, TCR clusters identified in the first cohort showed a tendency to co-occur across the roughly 120 validation repertoires. The study listed under 200 cytomegalovirus-associated TCR beta chains. Rarity held for most TCR sequences, but there were some public TCRs that occurred in many donors.

This table comes from immunoSEQ multiplex PCR, and its TCRdb copy is limited to in-frame clones, with some not included. The sample has some 130,000 clones, 85% to 90% seen once. CDR1 and CDR2 (germline): SGHVS, FQNEAQ. This CDR3 has 15 amino acids. V was pared by 7 bases and J by 9 bases, with 11 bases of the junction left unmatched. Of note for this clone: Antigen specificity is unknown.

Sequenced input: PBMCs. This TCR derives from a young woman in good health and CMV-seropositive. The chain uses TRBV7-8 and TRBJ2-1; 11 bases are a match to TRBD2. CDR3 DNA: TGTGCCAGCACCGTAACTAGCGGGAGTATCGGTGAGCAGTTCTTC. It yields the protein CASTVTSGSIGEQFF.